This T cell receptor (beta chain) emerged from a study of CD8 T cells in ankylosing spondylitis. This clonotype occurred a few times. The V gene lost 5 bases and the J gene lost 6 bases, with 11 bases spanning the gap. The CDR3 contains 13 residues. Via MiXCR, TCRdb re-called the 5' RACE reads, giving one row per CDR3 protein. Seen here are around 300,000 distinct CDR3 sequences, 14% to 15% observed once, and the top ten hold about 1%. Source material: blood, either unsorted or a sorted T cell fraction (not recorded which). This clonotype was sampled from a male donor with ankylosing spondylitis or in good health (not recorded which). The V and J genes are TRBV12-3 or TRBV12-4 and TRBJ2-4; tentatively, D is TRBD2 (6 bases). The DNA of the CDR3 is TGTGCCAGCAGTCGGGACTCCCTAAACATTCAGTACTTC. This codes for CASSRDSLNIQYF.